These 8 T cell receptor beta chains share one sample of origin, sequenced in a study of cytomegalovirus exposure and HLA in healthy donors. PCR used 60 Vbeta primers and 13 Jbeta primers. Data came from immunoSEQ multiplex PCR; TCRdb stores just in-frame clones and leaves some out. The sample records about 130,000 clones, about 8.5% being singletons. Material: PBMCs. The receptors here all came from a man in his forties or fifties in good health and CMV-seronegative.

The V call is TRBV29-1, the J call TRBJ1-3; D remains ambiguous. The V gene lost 4 bases and the J gene lost 0 bases, with 13 bases spanning the gap. Germline values: CDR1 SQVTM, CDR2 ANQGSEA. The CDR3 has 15 residues. The CDR3 loop reads CSVVPEESSGNTIYF. The CDR3 DNA reads TGCAGCGTTGTTCCAGAGGAGAGCTCTGGAAACACCATATATTTT.

This clone was found a few times. This chain connects TRBV27 to TRBJ2-3; 10 nucleotides line up with TRBD2. The CDR3 has 16 residues. V trimming: 6 bases; J trimming: 4 bases; junction bases outside the gene matches: 10. Germline V gives CDR1 MNHEY, CDR2 SMNVEV (reference sequence). As DNA, the CDR3 is TGTGCCAGCAGATTTGGAGTAGCGGGGGGTGCAGATACGCAGTATTTT. This gives the protein CASRFGVAGGADTQYF.

This rearrangement joins TRBV19 to TRBJ2-7; 7 nucleotides agree with TRBD1. Losses at the gene ends were 5 bases for V and 2 bases for J; bases not matched to a gene: 3. This CDR3 is built from 13 residues. Germline V gives CDR1 LNHDA, CDR2 SQIVND (reference sequence). CDR3 region: CASSPGTAYEQYF. The CDR3 bases are TGTGCCAGTAGTCCTGGGACAGCCTACGAGCAGTACTTC.

This clone was seen more than once but under ten times. This chain links TRBV2 with TRBJ2-3; possibly TRBD2 for D (6 bases). The CDR3 loop spans 13 amino acids. Trimming removed 6 bases at V and 4 bases at J, with 11 bases between. Per the germline V gene, CDR1 is SNHLY and CDR2 is FYNNEI. CDR3: CASSPTGADTQYF. The CDR3 DNA reads TGTGCCAGCAGCCCAACGGGAGCAGATACGCAGTATTTT.

A few counts support this clone. The rearrangement links TRBV2 to TRBJ2-7; 9 nucleotides match TRBD1. The CDR3 runs 13 residues. With V trimmed by 7 bases and J by 2 bases, 3 bases remained unmatched. The germline gives CDR1 SNHLY, CDR2 FYNNEI. CDR3 bases: TGTGCCAGCAAGGGGGACAGGGCCTACGAGCAGTACTTC. Translation: CASKGDRAYEQYF.

The table lists this clone with a few counts. The V gene is TRBV4-2, the J gene TRBJ2-3, with TRBD2 identical over 8 bases. The germline gives CDR1 LGHNA, CDR2 YNFKEQ. The CDR3 runs to 16 residues. Trimming took 1 base from V and 5 from J; bases not matched to a gene: 8. CDR3 protein: CASSQGPLAGGDTQYF. The CDR3 DNA is TGTGCCAGCAGCCAAGGCCCCCTAGCGGGCGGAGATACGCAGTATTTT.

The V gene is TRBV5-3, the J gene TRBJ2-7; unclear D gene. TRBV5-3 is an ORF for which the function is uncertain. The CDR3 extends over 13 amino acids. Trimming pared 0 bases from V and 3 bases from J, leaving 7 bases between. The CDR3 spells CARSLDIYYEQYF. The CDR3, as DNA: TGTGCCAGAAGCTTGGATATTTACTACGAGCAGTACTTC.

This clone occurred a few times. The rearrangement links TRBV19 to TRBJ1-5; D remains unclear. The V gene's germline CDR1 is LNHDA and CDR2 SQIVND (reference sequence). Trimming stripped 2 bases from V and 1 base from J, with 9 bases between. The CDR3 extends over 15 amino acids. This CDR3 is CASSISVQSNQPQHF. For the CDR3, the DNA is TGTGCCAGTAGTATATCGGTCCAAAGCAATCAGCCCCAGCATTTT.